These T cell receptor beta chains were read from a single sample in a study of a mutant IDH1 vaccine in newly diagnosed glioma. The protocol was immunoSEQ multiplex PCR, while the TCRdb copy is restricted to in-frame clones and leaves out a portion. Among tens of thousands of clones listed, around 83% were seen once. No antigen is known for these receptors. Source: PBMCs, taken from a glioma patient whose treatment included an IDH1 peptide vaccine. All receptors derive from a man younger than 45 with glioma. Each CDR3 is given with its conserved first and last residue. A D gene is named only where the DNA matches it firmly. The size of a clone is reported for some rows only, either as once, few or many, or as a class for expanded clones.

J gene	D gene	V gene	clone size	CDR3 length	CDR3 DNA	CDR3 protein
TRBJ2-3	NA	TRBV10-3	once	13	TGTGCCATCAGTGAACGGGGGACAGATACGCAGTATTTT	CAISERGTDTQYF
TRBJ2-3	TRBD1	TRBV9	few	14	TGTGCCAGCAGCGCCGGGACAGGGGGAAATACGCAGTATTTT	CASSAGTGGNTQYF
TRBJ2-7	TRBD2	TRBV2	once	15	TGTGCCAGCAGTTACCGACTAGCGGGGGTCTACGAGCAGTACTTC	CASSYRLAGVYEQYF
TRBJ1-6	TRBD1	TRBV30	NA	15	TGTGCCTGGAGCGGGGGCTGGACAGGTCGCTCACCCCTCCACTTT	CAWSGGWTGRSPLHF
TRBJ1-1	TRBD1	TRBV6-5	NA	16	TGTGCCAGCAGTTACCCGGGGGACAGGTTGAACACTGAAGCTTTCTTT	CASSYPGDRLNTEAFF
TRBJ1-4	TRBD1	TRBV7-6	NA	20	TGTGCCAGCAGCCCTAGGGTTACAGGACAGGGGTCTGGAGGAAATGAAAAACTGTTTTTT	CASSPRVTGQGSGGNEKLFF
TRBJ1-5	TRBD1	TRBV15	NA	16	TGTGCCACCAGCAGGGGGTGGAGGGGGCTGAATCAGCCCCAGCATTTT	CATSRGWRGLNQPQHF
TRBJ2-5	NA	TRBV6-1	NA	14	TGTGCCAGCAGTGGTGCGAGGGACTTAGAGACCCAGTACTTC	CASSGARDLETQYF
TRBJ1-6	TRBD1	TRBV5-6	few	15	TGTGCCAGCAGCTTGGGGACAGGGGGAGGATCACCCCTCCACTTT	CASSLGTGGGSPLHF
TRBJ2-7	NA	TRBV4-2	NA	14	TGTGCCAGCAGCCAAGGAACAGGGACTCACGAGCAGTACTTC	CASSQGTGTHEQYF
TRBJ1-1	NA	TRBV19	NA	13	TGTGCCAGTAGTGGGCTGGTGAACACTGAAGCTTTCTTT	CASSGLVNTEAFF
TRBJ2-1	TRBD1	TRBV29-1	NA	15	TGCAGCGTTGAAGTTGCGGACAGGGTAACTTATGAGCAGTTCTTC	CSVEVADRVTYEQFF
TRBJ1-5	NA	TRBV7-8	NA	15	TGTGCCAGCAGCTTAGCGACAGTTAGCAATCAGCCCCAGCATTTT	CASSLATVSNQPQHF
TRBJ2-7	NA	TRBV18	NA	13	TGTGCCAGCTCACCGGGAGTTGCGTACGAGCAGTACTTC	CASSPGVAYEQYF
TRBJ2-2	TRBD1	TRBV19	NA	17	TGTGCCAGTAGCGAAACTCCGGGACAGGCTTTTACCGGGGAGCTGTTTTTT	CASSETPGQAFTGELFF
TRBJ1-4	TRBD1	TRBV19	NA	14	TGTGCCAGTAGTCGGGACAGGGGGCAAGAAAAACTGTTTTTT	CASSRDRGQEKLFF
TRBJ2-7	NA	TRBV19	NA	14	TGTGCCAGTCGGCCGACAGTCGGGTCCTACGAGCAGTACTTC	CASRPTVGSYEQYF
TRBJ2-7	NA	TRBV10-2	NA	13	TGCGCCAGCAGTGATTATGCAGGGAGGGAGCAGTACTTC	CASSDYAGREQYF
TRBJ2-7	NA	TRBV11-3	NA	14	TGTGCCAGCAGCCCGCCTTTGAATCGGAACGAGCAGTACTTC	CASSPPLNRNEQYF
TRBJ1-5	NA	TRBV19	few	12	TGTGCCAGTAGTCCCACGGTCCAGCCCCAGCATTTT	CASSPTVQPQHF
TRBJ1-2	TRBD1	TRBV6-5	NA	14	TGTGCCAGCAGTTTCCGGGACAGGGGCTATGGCTACACCTTC	CASSFRDRGYGYTF
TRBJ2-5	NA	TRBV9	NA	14	TGTGCCAGCAGCCCCCTCGGGGTCCGAGAGACCCAGTACTTC	CASSPLGVRETQYF
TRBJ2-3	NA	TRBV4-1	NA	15	TGCGCCAGCAGCCAAGTTGGGACTGCGCCAGATACGCAGTATTTT	CASSQVGTAPDTQYF
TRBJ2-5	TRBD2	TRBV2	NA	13	TGTGCCAGCGGGGGGGGGATCCAAGAGACCCAGTACTTC	CASGGGIQETQYF
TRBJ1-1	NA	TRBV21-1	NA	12	TGTGCCAGCAGCAACACAGGGAAGGAAGCTTTCTTT	CASSNTGKEAFF
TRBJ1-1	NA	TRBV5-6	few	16	TGTGCCAGCAGCCCCTCAACGATCCCTGGAGACACTGAAGCTTTCTTT	CASSPSTIPGDTEAFF
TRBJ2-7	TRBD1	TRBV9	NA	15	TGTGCCAGCAGCGTAGGATATTGGGACAGGGACGAGCAGTACTTC	CASSVGYWDRDEQYF
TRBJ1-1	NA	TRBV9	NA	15	TGTGCCAGCAGCACCCGAGGGACATCGACCCCTGAAGCTTTCTTT	CASSTRGTSTPEAFF
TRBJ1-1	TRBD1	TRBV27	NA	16	TGTGCCAGCAGGGTCCCGGGACAGGGGAAGAACACTGAAGCTTTCTTT	CASRVPGQGKNTEAFF
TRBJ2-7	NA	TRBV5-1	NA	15	TGCGCCAGCAGTTTTACAGGGTTGGGGCCCTACGAGCAGTACTTC	CASSFTGLGPYEQYF
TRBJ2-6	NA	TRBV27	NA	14	TGTGCCAGCAGTTGGGTGAGGGGGGCCAACGTCCTGACTTTC	CASSWVRGANVLTF
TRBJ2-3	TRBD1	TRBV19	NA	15	TGTGCCAGTAGTACCGGACAGGGGGTTACAGATACGCAGTATTTT	CASSTGQGVTDTQYF
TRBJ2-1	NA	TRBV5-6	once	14	TGTGCCAGCAGCTTCCGGGGCCAGTACAATGAGCAGTTCTTC	CASSFRGQYNEQFF
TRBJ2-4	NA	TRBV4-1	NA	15	TGCGCCAGCAGCCTCAGGGTCCTAGCCAAAAACATTCAGTACTTC	CASSLRVLAKNIQYF
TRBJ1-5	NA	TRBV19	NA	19	TGTGCCAGTAGTATAGGTACCACCGGGGCACGGGATAGCAATCAGCCCCAGCATTTT	CASSIGTTGARDSNQPQHF
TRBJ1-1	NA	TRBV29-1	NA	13	TGCAGCGTTTTTAGGACAGCGAACACTGAAGCTTTCTTT	CSVFRTANTEAFF
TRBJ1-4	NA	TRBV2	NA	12	TGTGCCAGCAGAGGCAGGGGTGAAAAACTGTTTTTT	CASRGRGEKLFF
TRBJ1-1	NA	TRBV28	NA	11	TGTGCCAGCAGCCTGACCAGGCGAGCTTTCTTT	CASSLTRRAFF